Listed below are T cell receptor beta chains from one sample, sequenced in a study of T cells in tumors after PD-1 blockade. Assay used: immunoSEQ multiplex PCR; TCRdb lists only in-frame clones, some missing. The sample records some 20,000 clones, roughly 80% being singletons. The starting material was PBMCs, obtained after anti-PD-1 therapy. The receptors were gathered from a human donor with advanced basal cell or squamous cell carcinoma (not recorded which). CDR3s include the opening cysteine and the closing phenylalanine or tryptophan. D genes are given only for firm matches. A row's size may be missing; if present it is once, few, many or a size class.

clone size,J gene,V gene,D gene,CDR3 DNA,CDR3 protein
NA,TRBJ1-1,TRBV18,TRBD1,TGTGCCAGCTCACAAAGACAGGGTCGAGGCACTGAAGCTTTCTTT,CASSQRQGRGTEAFF
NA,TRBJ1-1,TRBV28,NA,TGTGCCAGCAGTTTTGACAGGACCACTGAAGCTTTCTTT,CASSFDRTTEAFF
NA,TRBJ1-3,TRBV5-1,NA,TGCGCCAGCAGCTTGGCTGGGGGCGACCCTGGAAACACCATATATTTT,CASSLAGGDPGNTIYF
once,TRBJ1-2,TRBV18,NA,TGTGCCAGCTCACCACGGTCACAGGGTGACTATGGCTACACCTTC,CASSPRSQGDYGYTF
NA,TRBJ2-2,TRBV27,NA,TGTGCCAGCAGTGCAGGAAACACCGGGGAGCTGTTTTTT,CASSAGNTGELFF
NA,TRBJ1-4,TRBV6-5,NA,TGTGCCAGCAGCCGGGACATTAATGAAAAACTGTTTTTT,CASSRDINEKLFF
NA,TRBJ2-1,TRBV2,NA,TGTGCCAGCAGGAGGGGGATCTCCTACAATGAGCAGTTCTTC,CASRRGISYNEQFF
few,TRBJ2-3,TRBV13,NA,TGTGCCAGCAGCTTAGCGGTGAATACGCAGTATTTT,CASSLAVNTQYF
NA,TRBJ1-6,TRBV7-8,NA,TGTGCCAGCAGCTTAGGAGATACAGGGCTCGGTTCACCCCTCCACTTT,CASSLGDTGLGSPLHF
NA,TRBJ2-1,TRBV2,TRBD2,TGTGCCAGCAGTGCCGGGGGGGTCCATGAGCAGTTCTTC,CASSAGGVHEQFF
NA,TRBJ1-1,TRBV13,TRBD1,TGTGCCAGCAGCGGACGGACAGGGGGCACTGAAGCTTTCTTT,CASSGRTGGTEAFF
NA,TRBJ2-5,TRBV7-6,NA,TGTGCCAGCAGCTTAGCGTACAGACCATTAGGACAGACCCAGTACTTC,CASSLAYRPLGQTQYF
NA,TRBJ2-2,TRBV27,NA,TGTGCCAGCAGCTTTTCCCCCTTCGGGACACTGACCGGGGAGCTGTTTTTT,CASSFSPFGTLTGELFF
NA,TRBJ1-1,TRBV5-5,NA,TGTGCCAGCAGCTTCTACGGACACACTGAAGCTTTCTTT,CASSFYGHTEAFF
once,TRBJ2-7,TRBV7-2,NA,TGTGCCAGCAGCGACAGGTACGAGCAGTACTTC,CASSDRYEQYF
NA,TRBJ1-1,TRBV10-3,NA,TGTGCCATCGGGGGACCAAACGGGAACACTGAAGCTTTCTTT,CAIGGPNGNTEAFF
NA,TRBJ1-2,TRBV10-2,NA,TGCGCCAGCAGTGAGTCGACAGCGAACTATGGCTACACCTTC,CASSESTANYGYTF
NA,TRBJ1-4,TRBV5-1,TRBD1,TGCGCCAGCAGTCGGAATTCAGGGGGCTCAGAGGAAAAACTGTTTTTT,CASSRNSGGSEEKLFF
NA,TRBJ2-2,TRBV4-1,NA,TGCGCCAGCAGCCAAGAGGTGGCGGGCTCGGGGAACACCGGGGAGCTGTTTTTT,CASSQEVAGSGNTGELFF
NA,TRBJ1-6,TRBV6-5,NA,TGTGCCAGCAGTTACGGCCAGGGCGGCTCACCCCTCCACTTT,CASSYGQGGSPLHF
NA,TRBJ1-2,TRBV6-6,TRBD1,TGTGCCAGCAGTCGCGGGACAGGGTATGGCTACACCTTC,CASSRGTGYGYTF
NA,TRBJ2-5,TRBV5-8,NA,TGTGCCAGCGGTACACGGGAACGAGAGACCCAGTACTTC,CASGTRERETQYF
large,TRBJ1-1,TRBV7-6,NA,TGTGCCAGCAGCTCGCATTACACTGAAGCTTTCTTT,CASSSHYTEAFF
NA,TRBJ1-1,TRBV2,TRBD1,TGTGCCAGCAGTGAAATGCAGGGGGAAGAAGCTTTCTTT,CASSEMQGEEAFF
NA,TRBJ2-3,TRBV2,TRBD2,TGTGCCAGCAGAATGGTAGCGGGGGCGGATACGCAGTATTTT,CASRMVAGADTQYF
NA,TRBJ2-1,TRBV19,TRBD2,TGTGCCAGTAGTATTGTGTACCTTTTGGGGGGGTACTACAATGAGCAGTTCTTC,CASSIVYLLGGYYNEQFF
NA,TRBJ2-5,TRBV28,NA,TGTGCCAGCAGTTTATACAAACTCCAAGAGACCCAGTACTTC,CASSLYKLQETQYF
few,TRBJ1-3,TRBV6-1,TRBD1,TGTGCCAGCAGTGAATCGGGCAGGGGGCCTGGAAACACCATATATTTT,CASSESGRGPGNTIYF
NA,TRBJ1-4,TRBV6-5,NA,TGTGCCACCACGGGGACATCGGAAAAACTGTTTTTT,CATTGTSEKLFF
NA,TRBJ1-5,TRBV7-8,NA,TGTGCCAGCAGCTCGCATCCGGGTCAGCCCCAGCATTTT,CASSSHPGQPQHF